Described below is a single T cell receptor beta chain sequence and its context. Which antigen it targets is not known. Base qualities are not provided; no much larger clone lies one nucleotide away. These data originate in a study of technical replicates of blood from a handful of donors (dated by TCRdb to about 2017). Library preparation used the immunoSEQ multiplex PCR assay. TCRdb carries this immuneACCESS record with in-frame sequences only. Its versions omit some clonotypes, under half of them owing to an unresolved V gene in the studies checked, with the rest unexplained. This sample is represented by about 75,000 clones; nearly 98% of them were singletons. Around 0.3% of the sample is in the top ten clones. The TCR sequence derives from a human donor in good health. Sequencing input: T cells isolated from PBMCs.

The bases are TGTGCCAGCAGCTTGGGACTGATCGGGGAGCTGTTTTTT. Translated, this is CASSLGLIGELFF. The sequence joins TRBV9 to TRBJ2-2; the D gene is possibly TRBD2, with 6 bases matching. Per the germline V gene, SGDLS is the CDR1 and YYNGEE is the CDR2. Including the terminal cysteine and phenylalanine, the CDR3 comprises 13 residues. The kept DNA is CDR3 alone, 39 bases in frame from the first base. Deletion took 4 bases off V and 7 bases off J, with a span of 11 bases between the germline ends.